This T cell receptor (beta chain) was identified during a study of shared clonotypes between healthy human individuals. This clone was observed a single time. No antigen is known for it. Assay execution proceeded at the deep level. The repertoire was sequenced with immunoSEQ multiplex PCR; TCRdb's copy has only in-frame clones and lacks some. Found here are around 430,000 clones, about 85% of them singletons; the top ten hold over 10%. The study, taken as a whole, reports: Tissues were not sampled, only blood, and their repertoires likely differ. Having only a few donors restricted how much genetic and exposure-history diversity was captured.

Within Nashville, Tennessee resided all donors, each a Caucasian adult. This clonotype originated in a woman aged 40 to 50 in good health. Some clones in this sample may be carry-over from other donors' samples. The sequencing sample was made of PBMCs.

The CDR3 region is CASSRAHNEQFF. As DNA, the CDR3 is TGTGCCAGTAGTAGGGCGCACAATGAGCAGTTCTTC. The chain recombines TRBV19 with TRBJ2-1; D uncertain. Germline lookup yields CDR1 LNHDA and CDR2 SQIVND (reference sequence). This CDR3 region has 12 residues. The V and J ends lost 4 bases and 5 bases respectively, with 6 bases between them. Complete variable domain (other parts from reference TRBV19 and TRBJ2-1): DGGITQSPKYLFRKEGQNVTLSCEQNLNHDAMYWYRQDPGQGLRLIYYSQIVNDFQKGDIAEGYSVSREKKESFPLTVTSAQKNPTAFYLCASSRAHNEQFFGPGTRLTVL.